The present T cell receptor beta chain was sequenced within a study of blood T cell repertoires in COVID-19. This clone was detected a few times. TCRdb keeps only in-frame clones here, not all; method: immunoSEQ multiplex PCR. The table includes 97,000 or so clones, 79% detected once. V was pared by 5 bases and J by 7 bases, with 15 bases between. This CDR3 has 13 residues. Germline CDR1 is MNHEY and CDR2 is SVGEGT. The sequence derives from a woman of 80 years or more with active or convalescent COVID-19. The sample taken for sequencing was peripheral blood. The V and J genes are TRBV6-2 or TRBV6-3 and TRBJ2-7, with a possible D match to TRBD2 (5 bases). The CDR3 reads CASSRDFAGEQYF. The CDR3 DNA reads as TGTGCCAGCAGTCGGGATTTTGCCGGGGAGCAGTACTTC.